One sample yielded the 10 T cell receptor beta chains listed below, sequenced in a study of early T cells in non-severe SARS-CoV-2 infection. MiXCR, applied by TCRdb to the 5' RACE reads, yields one record per CDR3 protein. The top ten hold roughly 4.3% of the sample, which has under 95,000 distinct CDR3 sequences, 12% seen once. The sequenced material came from whole blood. These receptors all stem from an adult who was a healthcare worker with PCR-confirmed SARS-CoV-2 infection or an uninfected control (not recorded which).

This clonotype has a handful of counts. This chain uses TRBV12-3 or TRBV12-4 with TRBJ2-3; D possibly corresponds to TRBD2 (5 bases). This CDR3 region has 14 residues. V gave up 3 bases and J gave up 1 base, with 8 bases separating them. As DNA, the CDR3 is TGTGCCAGCAGTTTTAGGCGGGGCACAGATACGCAGTATTTT. This sequence encodes CASSFRRGTDTQYF.

This clonotype was seen a few times. The V gene is TRBV29-1, the J gene TRBJ2-5; 7 bases line up with TRBD2. Germline V lookup: CDR1 SQVTM, CDR2 ANQGSEA. The junction had 7 bases not matched to a gene; V was cut back by 8 bases and J by 4 bases. CDR3 size: 12 residues. This CDR3 reads CSSVAGAETQYF. The CDR3 nucleotides are TGCAGCTCAGTCGCGGGAGCAGAGACCCAGTACTTC.

Of note for this clonotype: A read error may explain this, as a much larger clone is one base away. The V call is TRBV6-2 or TRBV6-3, the J call TRBJ2-7; D possibly corresponds to TRBD2 (5 bases). Germline loops: CDR1 MNHEY, CDR2 SVGEGT. This CDR3 has 14 residues. CDR3 sequence (DNA): TGTGCCAGCAGTTACTCGTGGGAGCCCTACGAGCAGCACTTC. It encodes CASSYSWEPYEQHF.

This clonotype showed up just a few times. This chain joins TRBV24-1 and TRBJ2-3; 7 positions agree with TRBD2. Unmatched junction bases numbered 12, after V lost 5 bases and J lost 5 bases. The CDR3 covers 16 residues. From germline, CDR1 is KGHDR and CDR2 SFDVKD. The CDR3 nucleotides read TGTGCCACCAGTGCAGCTAGCGGAGGCCTGGGAGATACGCAGTATTTT. Protein: CATSAASGGLGDTQYF.

V is TRBV10-3 and J is TRBJ2-1; 9 bases are shared with TRBD1. The CDR3 extends over 15 amino acids. V dropped 2 bases and J dropped 4; count of bases not matched to a gene: 3. Germline CDR1 ENHRY, CDR2 SYGVKD. The CDR3 nucleotides are TGTGCCATCAGTGAGCAGACAGGGGGTTACAATGAGCAGTTCTTC. Its protein product is CAISEQTGGYNEQFF.

The chain links TRBV5-1 to TRBJ1-1, with D perhaps TRBD1 (5 bases). Germline V gives CDR1 SGHRS, CDR2 YFSETQ. V was pared by 3 bases and J by 0 bases, with 9 bases between. This CDR3 comprises 14 residues. CDR3 DNA: TGCGCCAGCAGCTCGCAGGGACTGAACACTGAAGCTTTCTTT. Its translation: CASSSQGLNTEAFF.

There are many counts of this clonotype. This rearrangement joins TRBV12-3 or TRBV12-4 to TRBJ2-5; a possible D gene is TRBD1 (6 bases). CDR3 length equals 13 residues. Between the trimmed V and J ends, which lost 4 bases and 1 base, there was a span of 7 bases. The CDR3 loop is CASSYRAQETQYF. DNA for the CDR3: TGTGCCAGCAGTTACAGGGCCCAAGAGACCCAGTACTTC.

This clonotype was counted between two and nine times. This chain joins TRBV29-1 and TRBJ1-2; 7 bases are shared with TRBD1. Germline lookup yields CDR1 SQVTM and CDR2 ANQGSEA. V gave up 7 bases and J gave up 2 bases; unmatched junction bases: 7. The CDR3 extends over 13 amino acids. CDR3 amino acids: CSAAIRGNYGYTF. The CDR3 bases are TGCAGCGCCGCGATCAGGGGGAACTATGGCTACACCTTC.

V is TRBV3-1 and J is TRBJ1-1; D unresolved. Germline assignment: CDR1 LGHDT and CDR2 YNNKEL (reference sequence). The V and J ends lost 3 bases and 1 base respectively, with 12 bases between them. The CDR3 runs to 15 residues. CDR3 amino acids: CASSQSALGNTEAFF. The CDR3 nucleotides are TGTGCCAGCAGCCAGTCGGCTTTGGGGAACACTGAAGCTTTCTTT.

Details on this clonotype: A much larger clone lies a single base off, so this may be a read error. The CDR3 coding sequence is TGTGCCAGCGCCACCTCGGCCTGGGCAGGAGAGCAGTACTTC. It specifies CASATSAWAGEQYF. The chain links TRBV7-9 to TRBJ2-7; no firm D call. Germline CDR1 and CDR2: SEHNR and FQNEAQ (reference sequence). CDR3 length equals 14 residues. V lost 8 bases and J 7 bases, leaving 21 bases between the germline ends.